The rows below give T cell receptor beta chains drawn from one sample of a study of radiotherapy plus CTLA-4 blockade in lung cancer. The method was immunoSEQ multiplex PCR; TCRdb's version includes in-frame clones alone and lacks a portion of them. The table shows 85,000 to 130,000 clones, with more than 75% occurring only once. The starting material was peripheral blood, obtained from a patient treated with radiotherapy plus ipilimumab. All receptors come from a human donor with non-small cell lung cancer that progressed on radiotherapy plus ipilimumab. Some clones in this sample may be carry-over from other donors' samples. Each CDR3 is given with its conserved first and last residue. D genes are given only for firm matches.

length	V	J	D	CDR3	DNA
12	TRBV19	TRBJ2-7	TRBD1	CASRDRVHEQYF	TGTGCCAGCAGGGACAGGGTCCACGAGCAGTACTTC
15	TRBV7-8	TRBJ2-1	TRBD2	CASSFGLGTYNEQFF	TGTGCCAGCAGCTTCGGACTAGGGACCTACAATGAGCAGTTCTTC
10	TRBV10-3	TRBJ2-5	-	CAISDAEQYF	TGTGCCATCAGTGACGCGGAGCAGTACTTC
16	TRBV4-2	TRBJ2-5	TRBD2	CASSQVSGGHQETQYF	TGTGCCAGCAGCCAAGTTAGCGGGGGACATCAAGAGACCCAGTACTTC
13	TRBV25-1	TRBJ2-3	-	CASGSPVADTQYF	TGTGCCAGCGGGAGTCCCGTAGCAGATACGCAGTATTTT
12	TRBV18	TRBJ2-5	-	CASSPFLETQYF	TGTGCCAGCTCACCATTCTTAGAGACCCAGTACTTC
15	TRBV27	TRBJ2-3	-	CASSPTGGSTDTQYF	TGTGCCAGCAGTCCAACCGGGGGTTCGACAGATACGCAGTATTTT
17	TRBV11-2	TRBJ1-2	-	CASSLEVLGTPYYGYTF	TGTGCCAGCAGCTTAGAAGTCTTAGGGACACCCTACTATGGCTACACCTTC
14	TRBV5-4	TRBJ1-2	-	CASSGDQGNYGYTF	TGTGCCAGCAGCGGGGATCAGGGTAACTATGGCTACACCTTC
20	TRBV4-2	TRBJ2-5	TRBD1	CASSQEIGDRGSYALETQYF	TGTGCCAGCAGCCAAGAGATTGGTGACAGGGGAAGTTATGCGTTGGAGACCCAGTACTTC